The T cell receptor (beta chain) under discussion was sequenced for a study of blood T cell repertoires in COVID-19. Study at large: COVID-19 samples from acute and convalescent phases originated in the United States, Italy and Spain.

This CDR3 contains 15 residues. Trimming pared 2 bases from V and 0 bases from J, leaving 11 bases between. Per the germline V gene, CDR1 is GTSNPN and CDR2 is SVGIG (reference sequence). Only in-frame clones appear in the TCRdb table, and some are missing; sequencing was by immunoSEQ multiplex PCR. The data show 60,000 to 80,000 clones, with over 80% seen just once and around 13% held by the top ten. The sequenced sample consisted of peripheral blood. This chain joins TRBV30 and TRBJ2-1; the D is unclear. The TCR was taken from a man in his fifties or sixties with COVID-19, enrolled during active disease. The chain's CDR3 is CAWSRSVHSYNEQFF. The CDR3 coding sequence is TGTGCCTGGAGTCGGAGCGTACACTCCTACAATGAGCAGTTCTTC.